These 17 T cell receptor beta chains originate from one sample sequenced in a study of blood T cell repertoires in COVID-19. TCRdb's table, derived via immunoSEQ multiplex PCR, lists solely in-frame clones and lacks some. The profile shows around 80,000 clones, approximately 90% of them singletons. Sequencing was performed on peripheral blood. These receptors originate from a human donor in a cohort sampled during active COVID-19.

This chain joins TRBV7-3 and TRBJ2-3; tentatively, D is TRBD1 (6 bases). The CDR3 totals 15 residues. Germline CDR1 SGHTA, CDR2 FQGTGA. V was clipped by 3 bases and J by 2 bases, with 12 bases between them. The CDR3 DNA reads TGTGCCAGCAGCTTGAGGGGGTCTTCCACAGATACGCAGTATTTT. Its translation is CASSLRGSSTDTQYF.

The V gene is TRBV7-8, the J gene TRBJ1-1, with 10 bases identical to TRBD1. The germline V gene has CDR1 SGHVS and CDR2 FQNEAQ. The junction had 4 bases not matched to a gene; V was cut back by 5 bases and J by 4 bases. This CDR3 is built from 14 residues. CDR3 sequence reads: CASSLWDRGTEAFF. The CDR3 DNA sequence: TGTGCCAGCAGCCTTTGGGACAGGGGCACTGAAGCTTTCTTT.

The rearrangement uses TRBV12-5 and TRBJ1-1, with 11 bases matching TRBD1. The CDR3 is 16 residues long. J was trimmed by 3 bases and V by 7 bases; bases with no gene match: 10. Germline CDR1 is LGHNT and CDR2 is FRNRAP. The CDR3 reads CASVLDRGPPDTEAFF. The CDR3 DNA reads TGTGCTAGTGTCCTGGACAGGGGGCCCCCGGACACTGAAGCTTTCTTT.

In DNA, the CDR3 is TGTGCCAGCAGCTTATATGAGGGACAGCCTTCTTATGGCTACACCTTC. It translates to CASSLYEGQPSYGYTF. The V call is TRBV13, the J call TRBJ1-2; 7 bases fit TRBD1. With V trimmed by 2 bases and J by 5 bases, 11 bases remained unmatched. This CDR3 has 16 residues. Germline loops: CDR1 PRHDT, CDR2 FYEKMQ (reference sequence).

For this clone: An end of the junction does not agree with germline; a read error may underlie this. The DNA for the CDR3 is TGTGCTAGCAGTCCGACCGGGACAGGGGTAAATGAGCAGTTCTTC. Its protein is CASSPTGTGVNEQFF. The chain combines TRBV7-7 with TRBJ2-1, with 10 bases aligning to TRBD1. The CDR3 is made up of 15 amino acids. The germline gives CDR1 SSHAT, CDR2 FNYEAQ (reference sequence).

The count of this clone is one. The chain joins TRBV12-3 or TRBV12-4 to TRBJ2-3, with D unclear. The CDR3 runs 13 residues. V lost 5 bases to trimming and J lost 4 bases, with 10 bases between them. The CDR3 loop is CASSPTVSDTQYF. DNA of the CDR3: TGTGCCAGCAGTCCTACCGTTTCAGATACGCAGTATTTT.

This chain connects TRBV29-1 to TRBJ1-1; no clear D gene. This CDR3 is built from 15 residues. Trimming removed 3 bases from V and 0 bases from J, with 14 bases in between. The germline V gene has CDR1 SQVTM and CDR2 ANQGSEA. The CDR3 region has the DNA TGCAGCGTTGATCTCCGCCTAACCTTGAACACTGAAGCTTTCTTT. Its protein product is CSVDLRLTLNTEAFF.

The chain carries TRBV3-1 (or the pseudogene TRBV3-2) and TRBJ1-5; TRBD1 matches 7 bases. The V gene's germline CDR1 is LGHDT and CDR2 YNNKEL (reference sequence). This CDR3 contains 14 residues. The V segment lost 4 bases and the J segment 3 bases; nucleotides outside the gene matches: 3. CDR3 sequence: CASSRDRVNQPQHF. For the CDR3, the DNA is TGTGCCAGCAGCCGCGACAGGGTCAATCAGCCCCAGCATTTT.

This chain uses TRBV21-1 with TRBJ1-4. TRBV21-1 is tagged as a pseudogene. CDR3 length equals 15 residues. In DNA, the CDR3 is TGTGCCAGCAGACCCCAGAGGATTACTAATGAAAAACTGTTTTTT. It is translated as CASRPQRITNEKLFF.

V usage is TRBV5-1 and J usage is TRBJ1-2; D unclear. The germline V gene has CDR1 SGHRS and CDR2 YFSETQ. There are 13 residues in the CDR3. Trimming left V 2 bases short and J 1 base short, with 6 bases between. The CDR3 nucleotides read TGCGCCAGCAGCTTAGGGAGTAACTATGGCTACACCTTC. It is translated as CASSLGSNYGYTF.

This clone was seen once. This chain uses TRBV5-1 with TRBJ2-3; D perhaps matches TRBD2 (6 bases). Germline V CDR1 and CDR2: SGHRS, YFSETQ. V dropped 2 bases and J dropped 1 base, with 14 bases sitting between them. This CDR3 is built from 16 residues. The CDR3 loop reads CASSLWLADGTDTQYF. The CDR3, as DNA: TGCGCCAGCAGCTTATGGTTAGCGGACGGCACAGATACGCAGTATTTT.

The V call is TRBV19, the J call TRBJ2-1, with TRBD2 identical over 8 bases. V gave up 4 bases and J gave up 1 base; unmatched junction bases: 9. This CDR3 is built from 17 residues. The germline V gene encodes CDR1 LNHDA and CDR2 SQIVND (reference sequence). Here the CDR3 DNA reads TGTGCCAGTAGTAAATACTCGGGACTAGAATCCTACAATGAGCAGTTCTTC. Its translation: CASSKYSGLESYNEQFF.

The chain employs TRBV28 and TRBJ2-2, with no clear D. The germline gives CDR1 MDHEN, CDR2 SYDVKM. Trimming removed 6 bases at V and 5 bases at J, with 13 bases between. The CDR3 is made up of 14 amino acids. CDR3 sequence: CASSHPQATGELFF. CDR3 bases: TGTGCCAGCAGCCACCCCCAGGCTACCGGGGAGCTGTTTTTT.

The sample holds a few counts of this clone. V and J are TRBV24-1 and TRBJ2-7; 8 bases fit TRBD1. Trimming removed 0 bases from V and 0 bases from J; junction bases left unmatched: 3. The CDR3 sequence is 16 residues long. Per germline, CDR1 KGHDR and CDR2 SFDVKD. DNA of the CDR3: TGTGCCACCAGTGATTTGGGACAGGGAAGCTCCTACGAGCAGTACTTC. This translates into CATSDLGQGSSYEQYF.

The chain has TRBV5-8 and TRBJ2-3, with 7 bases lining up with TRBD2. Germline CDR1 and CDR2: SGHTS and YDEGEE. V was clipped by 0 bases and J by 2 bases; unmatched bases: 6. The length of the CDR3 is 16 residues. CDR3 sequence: CASSLGGGSTTDTQYF. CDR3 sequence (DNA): TGTGCCAGCAGCTTGGGGGGCGGGAGCACCACAGATACGCAGTATTTT.

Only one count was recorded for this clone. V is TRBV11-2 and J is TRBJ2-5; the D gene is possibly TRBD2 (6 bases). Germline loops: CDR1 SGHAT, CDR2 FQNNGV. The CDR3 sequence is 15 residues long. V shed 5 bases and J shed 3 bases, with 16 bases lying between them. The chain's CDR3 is CASSRDGGEEETQYF. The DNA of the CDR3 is TGTGCCAGCAGCCGCGATGGAGGGGAAGAAGAGACCCAGTACTTC.

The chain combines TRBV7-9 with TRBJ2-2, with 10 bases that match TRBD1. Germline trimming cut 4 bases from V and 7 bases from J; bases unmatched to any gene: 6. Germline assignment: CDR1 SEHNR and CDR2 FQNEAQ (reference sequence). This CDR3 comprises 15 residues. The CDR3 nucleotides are TGTGCCAGCAGCTCCGGGACAGGGGATTTCGGGGAGCTGTTTTTT. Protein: CASSSGTGDFGELFF.